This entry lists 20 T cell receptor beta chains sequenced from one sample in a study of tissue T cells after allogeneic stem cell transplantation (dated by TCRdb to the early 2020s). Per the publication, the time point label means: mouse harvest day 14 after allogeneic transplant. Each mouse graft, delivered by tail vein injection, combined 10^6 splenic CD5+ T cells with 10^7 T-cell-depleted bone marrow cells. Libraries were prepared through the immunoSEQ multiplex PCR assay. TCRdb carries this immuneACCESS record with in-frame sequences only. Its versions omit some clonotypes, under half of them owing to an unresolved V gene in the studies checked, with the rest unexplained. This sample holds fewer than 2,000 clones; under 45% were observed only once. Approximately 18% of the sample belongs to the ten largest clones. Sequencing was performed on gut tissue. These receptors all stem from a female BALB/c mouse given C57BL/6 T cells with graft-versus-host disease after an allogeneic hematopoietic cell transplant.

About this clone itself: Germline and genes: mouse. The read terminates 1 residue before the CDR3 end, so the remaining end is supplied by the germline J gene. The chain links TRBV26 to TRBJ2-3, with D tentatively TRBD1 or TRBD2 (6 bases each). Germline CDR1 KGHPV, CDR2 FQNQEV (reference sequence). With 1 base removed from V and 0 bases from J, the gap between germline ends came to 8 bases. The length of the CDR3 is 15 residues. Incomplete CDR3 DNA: TGTGCCAGCAGTCTGTTGGGGGCTAGTGCAGAAACGCTGTAT. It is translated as CASSLLGASAETLY. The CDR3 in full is CASSLLGASAETLYF.

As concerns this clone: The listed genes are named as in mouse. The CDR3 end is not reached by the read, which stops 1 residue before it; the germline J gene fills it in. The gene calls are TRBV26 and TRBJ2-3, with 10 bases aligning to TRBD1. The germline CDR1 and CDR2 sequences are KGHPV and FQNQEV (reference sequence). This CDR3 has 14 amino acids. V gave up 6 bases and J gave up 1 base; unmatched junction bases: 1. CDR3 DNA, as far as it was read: TGTGCCAGCAGGGGGACAGGGGGTGCAGAAACGCTGTAT. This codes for CASRGTGGAETLY. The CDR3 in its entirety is CASRGTGGAETLYF.

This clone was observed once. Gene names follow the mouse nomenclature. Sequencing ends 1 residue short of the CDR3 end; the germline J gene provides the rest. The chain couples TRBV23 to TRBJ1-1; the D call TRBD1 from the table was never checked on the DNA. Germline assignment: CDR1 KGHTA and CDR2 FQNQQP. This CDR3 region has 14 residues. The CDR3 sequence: CSSSQQGANTEVFF. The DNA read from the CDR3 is TGCTCCAGCAGTCAACAGGGTGCAAACACAGAAGTCTTC.

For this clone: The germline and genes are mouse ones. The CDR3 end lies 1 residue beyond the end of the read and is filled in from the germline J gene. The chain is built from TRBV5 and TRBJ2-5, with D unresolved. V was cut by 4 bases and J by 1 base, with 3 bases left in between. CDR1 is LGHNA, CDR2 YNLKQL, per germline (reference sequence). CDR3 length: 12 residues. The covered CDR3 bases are TGTGCCAGCAGCCCCCACCAAGACACCCAGTAC. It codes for CASSPHQDTQY. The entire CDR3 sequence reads CASSPHQDTQYF.

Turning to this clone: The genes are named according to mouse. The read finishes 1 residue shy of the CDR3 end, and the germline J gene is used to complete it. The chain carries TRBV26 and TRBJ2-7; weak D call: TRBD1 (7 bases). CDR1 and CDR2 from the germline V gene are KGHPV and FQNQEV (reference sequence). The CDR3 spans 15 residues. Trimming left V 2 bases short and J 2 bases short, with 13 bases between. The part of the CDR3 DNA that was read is TGTGCCAGCAGTCTGGAGGGGGCTAGCACCTATGAACAGTAC. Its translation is CASSLEGASTYEQY. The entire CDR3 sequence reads CASSLEGASTYEQYF. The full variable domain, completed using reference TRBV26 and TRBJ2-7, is NSKVIQTPRYLVKGQGQKAKMRCIPEKGHPVVFWYQQNKNNEFKFLINFQNQEVLQQIDMTEKRFSAECPSNSPCSLEIQSSEAGDSALYLCASSLEGASTYEQYFGPGTRLTVL.

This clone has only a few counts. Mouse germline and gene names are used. The CDR3 bases that were read are TGTGCCAGCGGGGACAGGAGCTCCTATGAACAGTAC. Translating it yields CASGDRSSYEQY. The full CDR3 protein reads CASGDRSSYEQYF. The chain uses TRBV26 and TRBJ2-7, with 8 nucleotides matching TRBD1. Read coverage stops 1 residue before the CDR3 terminus; the germline J gene supplies the remainder. This CDR3 has 13 amino acids. CDR1 and CDR2 (germline): KGHPV, FQNQEV (reference sequence). J lost 0 bases, V lost 8 bases, and 3 bases had no gene match.

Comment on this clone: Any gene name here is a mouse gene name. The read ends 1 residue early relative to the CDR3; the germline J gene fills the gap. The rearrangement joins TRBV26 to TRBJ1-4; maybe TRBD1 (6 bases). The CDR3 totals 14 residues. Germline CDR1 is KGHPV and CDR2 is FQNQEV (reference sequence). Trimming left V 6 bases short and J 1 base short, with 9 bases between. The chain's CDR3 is CASRPGHSNERLFF. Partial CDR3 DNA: TGTGCCAGCAGACCGGGACATTCCAACGAAAGATTATTT.

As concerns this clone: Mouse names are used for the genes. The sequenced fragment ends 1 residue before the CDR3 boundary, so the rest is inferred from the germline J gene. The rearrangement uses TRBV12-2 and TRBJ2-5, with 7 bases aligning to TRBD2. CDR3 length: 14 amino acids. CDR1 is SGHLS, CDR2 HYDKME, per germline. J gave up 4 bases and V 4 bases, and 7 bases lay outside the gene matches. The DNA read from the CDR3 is TGTGCCAGCTCCCCAAGGCTGGGGGAAGACACCCAGTAC. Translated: CASSPRLGEDTQY. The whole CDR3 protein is CASSPRLGEDTQYF.

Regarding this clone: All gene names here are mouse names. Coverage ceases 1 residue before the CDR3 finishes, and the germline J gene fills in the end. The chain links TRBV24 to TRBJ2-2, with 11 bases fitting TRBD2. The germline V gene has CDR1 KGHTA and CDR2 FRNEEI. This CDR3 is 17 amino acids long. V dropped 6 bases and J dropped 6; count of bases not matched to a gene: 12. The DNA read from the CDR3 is TGTGCCAGCAGGCCTCAGGGAACTGGGGGGGCATCCGGGCAGCTCTAC. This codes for CASRPQGTGGASGQLY. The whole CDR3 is CASRPQGTGGASGQLYF.

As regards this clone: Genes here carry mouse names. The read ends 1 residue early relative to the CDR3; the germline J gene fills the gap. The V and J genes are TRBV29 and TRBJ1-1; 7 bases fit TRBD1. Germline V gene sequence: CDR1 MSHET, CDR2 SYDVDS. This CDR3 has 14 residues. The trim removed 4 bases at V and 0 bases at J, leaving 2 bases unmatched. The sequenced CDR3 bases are TGTGCTAGCAGTTCGGGACAGCCAAACACAGAAGTCTTC. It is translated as CASSSGQPNTEVF. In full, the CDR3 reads CASSSGQPNTEVFF.

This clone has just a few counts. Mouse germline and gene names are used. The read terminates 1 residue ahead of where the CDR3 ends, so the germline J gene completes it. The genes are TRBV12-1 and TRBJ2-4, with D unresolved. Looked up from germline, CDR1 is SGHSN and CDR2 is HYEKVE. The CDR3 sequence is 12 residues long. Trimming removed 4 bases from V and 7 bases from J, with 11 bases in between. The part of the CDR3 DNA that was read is TGTGCCAGCTCCCTTATAGCGGACACCTTGTAC. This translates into CASSLIADTLY. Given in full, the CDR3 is CASSLIADTLYF.

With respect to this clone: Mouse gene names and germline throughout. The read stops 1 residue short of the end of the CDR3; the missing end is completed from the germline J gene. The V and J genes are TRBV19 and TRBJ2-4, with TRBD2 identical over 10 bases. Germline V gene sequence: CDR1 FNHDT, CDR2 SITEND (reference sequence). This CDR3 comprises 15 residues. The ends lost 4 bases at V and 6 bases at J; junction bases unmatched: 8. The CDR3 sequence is CASSAAGGARNTLYF. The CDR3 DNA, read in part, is TGTGCCAGCAGTGCCGCTGGGGGGGCGAGGAACACCTTGTAC. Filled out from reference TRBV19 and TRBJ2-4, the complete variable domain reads GGIITQTPKFLIGQEGQKLTLKCQQNFNHDTMYWYRQDSGKGLRLIYYSITENDLQKGDLSEGYDASREKKSSFSLTVTSAQKNEMAVFLCASSAAGGARNTLYFGAGTRLSVL.

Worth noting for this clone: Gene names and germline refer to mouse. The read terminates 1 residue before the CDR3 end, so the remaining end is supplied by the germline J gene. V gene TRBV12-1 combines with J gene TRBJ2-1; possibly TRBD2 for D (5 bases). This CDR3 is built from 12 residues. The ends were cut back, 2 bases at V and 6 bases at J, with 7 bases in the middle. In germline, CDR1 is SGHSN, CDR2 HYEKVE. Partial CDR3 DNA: TGTGCCAGCTCTCCTACTGGTGCTGAGCAGTTC. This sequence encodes CASSPTGAEQF. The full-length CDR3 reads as CASSPTGAEQFF.

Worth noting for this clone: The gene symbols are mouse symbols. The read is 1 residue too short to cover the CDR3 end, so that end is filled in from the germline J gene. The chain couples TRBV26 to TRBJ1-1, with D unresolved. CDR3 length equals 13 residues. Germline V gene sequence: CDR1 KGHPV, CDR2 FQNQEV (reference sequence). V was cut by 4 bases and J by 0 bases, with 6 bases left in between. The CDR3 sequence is CASSQGANTEVFF. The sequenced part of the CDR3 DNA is TGTGCCAGCAGTCAGGGAGCAAACACAGAAGTCTTC. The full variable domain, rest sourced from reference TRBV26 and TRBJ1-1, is NSKVIQTPRYLVKGQGQKAKMRCIPEKGHPVVFWYQQNKNNEFKFLINFQNQEVLQQIDMTEKRFSAECPSNSPCSLEIQSSEAGDSALYLCASSQGANTEVFFGKGTRLTVV.

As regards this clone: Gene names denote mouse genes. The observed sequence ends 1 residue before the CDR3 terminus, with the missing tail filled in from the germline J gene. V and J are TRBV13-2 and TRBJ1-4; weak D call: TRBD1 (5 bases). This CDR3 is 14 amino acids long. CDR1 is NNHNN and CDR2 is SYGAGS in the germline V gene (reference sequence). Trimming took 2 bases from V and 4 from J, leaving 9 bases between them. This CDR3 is CASGEGQNNERLFF. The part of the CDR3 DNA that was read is TGTGCCAGCGGTGAGGGGCAGAACAACGAAAGATTATTT.

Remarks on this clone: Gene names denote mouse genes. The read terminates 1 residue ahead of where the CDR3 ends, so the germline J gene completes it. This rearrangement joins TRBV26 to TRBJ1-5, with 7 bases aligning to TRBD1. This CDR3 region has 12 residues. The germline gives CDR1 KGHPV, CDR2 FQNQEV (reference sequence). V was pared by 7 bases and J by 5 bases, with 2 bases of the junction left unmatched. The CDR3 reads CASTGQHQAPLF. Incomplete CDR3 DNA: TGTGCCAGCACGGGACAGCACCAGGCTCCGCTT. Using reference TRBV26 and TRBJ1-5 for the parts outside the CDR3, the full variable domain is NSKVIQTPRYLVKGQGQKAKMRCIPEKGHPVVFWYQQNKNNEFKFLINFQNQEVLQQIDMTEKRFSAECPSNSPCSLEIQSSEAGDSALYLCASTGQHQAPLFGEGTRLSVL.

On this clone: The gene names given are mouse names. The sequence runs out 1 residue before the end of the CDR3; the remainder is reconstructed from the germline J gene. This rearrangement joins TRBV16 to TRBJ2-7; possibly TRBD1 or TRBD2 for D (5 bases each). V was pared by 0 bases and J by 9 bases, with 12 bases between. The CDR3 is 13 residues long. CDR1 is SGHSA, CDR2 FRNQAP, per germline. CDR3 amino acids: CASSLDPGGGQYF. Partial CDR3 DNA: TGTGCAAGCAGCTTAGATCCCGGGGGAGGACAGTAC.

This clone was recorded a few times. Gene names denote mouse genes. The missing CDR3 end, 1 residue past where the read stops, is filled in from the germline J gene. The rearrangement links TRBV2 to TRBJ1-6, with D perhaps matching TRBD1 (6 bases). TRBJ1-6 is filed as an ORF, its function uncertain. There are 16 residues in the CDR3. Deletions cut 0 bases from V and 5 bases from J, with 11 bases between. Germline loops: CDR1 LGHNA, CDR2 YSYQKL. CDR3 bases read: TGTGCCAGCAGCCAAGAGGGGGGGGCGAATAATTCGCCCCTCTAC. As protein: CASSQEGGANNSPLY. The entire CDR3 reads CASSQEGGANNSPLYF.

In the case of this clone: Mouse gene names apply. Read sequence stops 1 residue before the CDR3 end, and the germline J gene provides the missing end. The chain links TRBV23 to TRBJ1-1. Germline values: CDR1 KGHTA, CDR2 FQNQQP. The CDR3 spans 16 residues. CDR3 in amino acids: CSSSQSKGRPNTEVFF. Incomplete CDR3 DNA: TGCTCCAGCAGTCAATCAAAGGGCAGACCAAACACAGAAGTCTTC.

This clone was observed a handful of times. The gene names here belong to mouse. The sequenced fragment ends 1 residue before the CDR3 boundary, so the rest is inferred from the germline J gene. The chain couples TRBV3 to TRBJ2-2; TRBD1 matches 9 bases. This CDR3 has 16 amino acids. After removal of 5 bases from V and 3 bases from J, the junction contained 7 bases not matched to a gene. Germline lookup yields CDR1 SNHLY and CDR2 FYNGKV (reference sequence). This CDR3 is CASSQLDRGDTGQLYF. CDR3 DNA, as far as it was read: TGTGCCAGCAGCCAGCTGGACAGGGGAGACACCGGGCAGCTCTAC.